The clone carrying this T cell receptor beta chain was seen more than once but under ten times. The antigen is not known. These data come from a study of response to subunit inactivated influenza vaccine. Study conclusions and caveats: The authors suggested that every seasonal influenza vaccination recruits few new T cells.

The V gene's germline CDR1 is SGHTA and CDR2 FQGTGA. The ends were cut back, 5 bases at V and 5 bases at J, with 16 bases in the middle. This CDR3 is built from 14 residues. TCRdb redid the calling of the RT-PCR reads with MiXCR, one entry per CDR3 protein. The profile shows about 800,000 distinct CDR3 sequences, 20% to 25% of them singletons. The receptor comes from a man aged 50 to 60 who received an inactivated influenza vaccine. Source: PBMCs from blood, taken 4 to 6 days after vaccination. The rearrangement joins TRBV7-3 to TRBJ2-7; D possibly uses TRBD1 or TRBD2 (5 bases each). CDR3 in DNA: TGTGCCAGCAGCGAGGGGAGTGGGTCCGACGAGCAGTACTTC. It is translated as CASSEGSGSDEQYF. Full variable domain (remainder filled in from reference TRBV7-3 and TRBJ2-7): GAGVSQTPSNKVTEKGKYVELRCDPISGHTALYWYRQSLGQGPEFLIYFQGTGAADDSGLPNDRFFAVRPEGSVSTLKIQRTERGDSAVYLCASSEGSGSDEQYFGPGTRLTVT.